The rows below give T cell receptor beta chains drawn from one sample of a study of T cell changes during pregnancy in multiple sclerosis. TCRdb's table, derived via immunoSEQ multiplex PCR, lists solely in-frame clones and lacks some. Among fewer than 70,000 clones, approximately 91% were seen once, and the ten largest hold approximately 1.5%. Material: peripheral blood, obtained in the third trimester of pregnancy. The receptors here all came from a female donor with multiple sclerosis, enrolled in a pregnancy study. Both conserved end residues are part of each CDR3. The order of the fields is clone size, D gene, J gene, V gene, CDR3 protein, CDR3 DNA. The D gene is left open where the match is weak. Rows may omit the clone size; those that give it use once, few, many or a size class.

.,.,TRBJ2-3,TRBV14,CASSQDRGGPSTDTQYF,TGTGCCAGCAGCCAAGATAGGGGGGGCCCTAGCACAGATACGCAGTATTTT
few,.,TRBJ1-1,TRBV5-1,CASSLVLGGNTEAFF,TGCGCCAGCAGCTTGGTCCTCGGGGGGAACACTGAAGCTTTCTTT
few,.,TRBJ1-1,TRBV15,CATSRVEEAFF,TGTGCCACCAGCAGAGTAGAGGAAGCTTTCTTT
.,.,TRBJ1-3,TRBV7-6,CASSLGTVGNTIYF,TGTGCCAGCAGCTTAGGGACAGTCGGAAACACCATATATTTT
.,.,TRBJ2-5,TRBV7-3,CASSRGPGETQYF,TGTGCCAGCAGCCGCGGGCCCGGGGAGACCCAGTACTTC
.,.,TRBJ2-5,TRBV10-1,CASSSEGGETQYF,TGCGCCAGCAGTTCGGAGGGAGGCGAGACCCAGTACTTC
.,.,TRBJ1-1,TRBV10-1,CASSKRRSGNTEAFF,TGCGCCAGCAGTAAGAGGAGGAGTGGCAACACTGAAGCTTTCTTT
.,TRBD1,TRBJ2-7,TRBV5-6,CASSFRDRGWYEQYF,TGTGCCAGCAGCTTCCGGGACAGGGGTTGGTACGAGCAGTACTTC
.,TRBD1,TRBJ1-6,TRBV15,CATSSQGQRSSYNSPLHF,TGTGCCACCAGCTCCCAGGGACAGCGAAGTTCCTATAATTCACCCCTCCACTTT
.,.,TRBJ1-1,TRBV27,CASSTGNTEAFF,TGTGCCAGCAGTACGGGGAACACTGAAGCTTTCTTT
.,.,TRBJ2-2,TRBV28,CASCNGGLDTGELFF,TGTGCCAGCTGTAATGGGGGGTTGGACACCGGGGAGCTGTTTTTT
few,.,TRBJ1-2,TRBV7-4,CASRARPRQGRGYTF,TGTGCCAGCAGGGCACGACCCCGGCAGGGGAGAGGCTACACCTTC
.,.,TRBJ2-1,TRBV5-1,CASSLSLRGNEQFF,TGCGCCAGCAGCTTGAGCCTTCGGGGCAATGAGCAGTTCTTC
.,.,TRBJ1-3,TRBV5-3,CARSLARCNRAGNTIYF,TGTGCCAGAAGCTTGGCACGTTGTAACAGGGCGGGAAACACCATATATTTT
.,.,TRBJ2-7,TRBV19,CASSIGQGTGLYEQYF,TGTGCCAGTAGTATAGGGCAGGGAACAGGTCTCTACGAGCAGTACTTC
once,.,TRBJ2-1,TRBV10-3,CAISPKGGSYNEQFF,TGTGCCATCAGCCCAAAAGGGGGTAGCTACAATGAGCAGTTCTTC
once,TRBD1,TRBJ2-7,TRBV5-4,CASSGTGVAYEQYF,TGTGCCAGCAGCGGAACAGGGGTGGCCTACGAGCAGTACTTC
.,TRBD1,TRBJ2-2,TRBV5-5,CASSLPPGQGNTGELFF,TGTGCCAGCAGCCTGCCCCCGGGACAGGGGAACACCGGGGAGCTGTTTTTT
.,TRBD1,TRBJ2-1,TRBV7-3,CASSPRTGGILGGYNEQFF,TGTGCCAGCAGCCCCCGGACAGGGGGGATCCTAGGAGGATACAATGAGCAGTTCTTC
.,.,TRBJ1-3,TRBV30,CAWSWGLSGNTIYF,TGTGCCTGGAGTTGGGGCCTCTCTGGAAACACCATATATTTT
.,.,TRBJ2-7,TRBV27,CASSLTGRGDYEQYF,TGTGCCAGCAGTTTAACCGGCAGGGGGGACTACGAGCAGTACTTC
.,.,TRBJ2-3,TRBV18,CASSPPGGRSTDTQYF,TGTGCCAGCTCACCACCGGGGGGGCGGTCCACAGATACGCAGTATTTT
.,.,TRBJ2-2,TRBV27,CASSLRDGELFF,TGTGCCAGCAGTTTGAGGGACGGGGAGCTGTTTTTT
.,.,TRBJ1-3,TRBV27,CGGRRKSSGNTIYF,TGTGGGGGGCGACGGAAGAGCTCTGGAAACACCATATATTTT
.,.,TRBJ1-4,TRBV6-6,CASGGSSNEKLFF,TGTGCCAGTGGTGGCAGTTCTAATGAAAAACTGTTTTTT
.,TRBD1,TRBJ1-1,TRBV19,CASSDRTGRARTEAFF,TGTGCCAGTAGTGATAGGACAGGGAGAGCCCGCACTGAAGCTTTCTTT